This T cell receptor (beta chain) emerged from a study of CD8+CD57+ T cells in acquired aplastic anemia. Previously, flow cytometry had revealed CD8+CD57+ cell expansion in the patients chosen for sequencing. The TCR beta profiling, which covered VDJ combination and CDR3 sequence, was carried out using genomic DNA as the template. TCRdb ran MiXCR on the reads and lists one entry per CDR3 protein. Among some 180,000 distinct CDR3 sequences, roughly 65% were seen once, and the ten largest hold under 55%. In germline, CDR1 is DFQATT, CDR2 SNEGSKA (reference sequence). The CDR3 extends over 14 amino acids. V was cut by 3 bases and J by 0 bases, with 9 bases left in between.

The TCR was taken from a human donor with aplastic anemia. The rearrangement links TRBV20-1 to TRBJ2-1; no reliable D call. Sequencing was performed on sorted CD4+, CD8+, or CD8+CD57+ T cells (not recorded which) from PBMCs. The CDR3 nucleotides are TGCAGTGCTAGCCAGGCGAACTCCTACAATGAGCAGTTCTTC. Translation: CSASQANSYNEQFF.